This T cell receptor (beta chain) stems from a study of T cell responses to AZD1222 COVID-19 vaccine. General observations from the study: Donors were largely white British and mainly female; clonal diversity was possibly underestimated. Reports indicate that nearly half of spike-specific TCRs are directed at unmutated variant regions.

A note on this clone: Its matching antigen is unknown.

Sequenced by immunoSEQ multiplex PCR; TCRdb stores in-frame clones only, minus some. Altogether 20,000 or so clones are present, roughly 91% being singletons, with the ten largest covering 7.5% to 9%. The CDR3 sequence is 18 residues long. CDR1 and CDR2 from the germline V gene are MGHRA and YSYEKL. V lost 0 bases to trimming and J lost 8 bases; unmatched junction nucleotides: 15. This sample comprised peripheral blood, obtained 28 days after the second AZD1222 dose. The chain links TRBV4-1 to TRBJ1-4; TRBD1 aligns across 7 bases. This clonotype was obtained from an adult who received the AZD1222 COVID-19 vaccine. CDR3 sequence: CASSQDPPQGGLGEKLFF. In DNA, the CDR3 is TGCGCCAGCAGCCAAGACCCACCCCAGGGGGGCCTCGGGGAAAAACTGTTTTTT.